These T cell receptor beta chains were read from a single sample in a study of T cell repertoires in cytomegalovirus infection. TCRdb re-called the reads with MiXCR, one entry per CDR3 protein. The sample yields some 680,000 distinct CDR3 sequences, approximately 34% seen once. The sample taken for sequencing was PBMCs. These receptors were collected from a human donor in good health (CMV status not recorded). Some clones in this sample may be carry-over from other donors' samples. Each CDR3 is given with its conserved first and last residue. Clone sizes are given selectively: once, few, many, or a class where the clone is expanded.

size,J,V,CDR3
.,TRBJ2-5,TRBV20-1,CSARDSSGETQETQYF
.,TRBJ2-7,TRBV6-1,CASSPSLIATYEQYF
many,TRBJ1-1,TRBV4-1,CASSQVRGGTEAFF
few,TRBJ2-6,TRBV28,CASSLGTAFSGANVLTF
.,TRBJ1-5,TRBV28,CAAQGYSNQPQHF
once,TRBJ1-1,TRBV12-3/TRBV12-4,CASSFAQGTVKNTEAFF
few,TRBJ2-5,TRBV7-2,CASSLQGTSAWLQETQYF
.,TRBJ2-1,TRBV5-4,CASSFFGETSGNEQFF
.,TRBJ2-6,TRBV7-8,CASTRRGARPGANVLTF
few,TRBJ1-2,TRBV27,CASSPSQGERETGYTF
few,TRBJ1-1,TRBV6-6,CASSKDRGRAFF
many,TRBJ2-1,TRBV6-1,CASNPLAGDYNEQFF
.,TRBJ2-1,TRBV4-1,CASGNGGPSNEQFF
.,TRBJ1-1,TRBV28,CASSLQQGSFTEAFF
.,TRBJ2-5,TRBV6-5,CASSRNPYQETQYF
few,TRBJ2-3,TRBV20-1,CSARDIAGISTDTQYF
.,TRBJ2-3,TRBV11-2,CASSPKSLATGTDTQYF
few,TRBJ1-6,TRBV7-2,CASRLDNSPLHF
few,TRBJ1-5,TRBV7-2,CASSLAARAQPQHF
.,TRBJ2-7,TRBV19,CASSSNIRGRGAHPYEQYF
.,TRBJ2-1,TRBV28,CASNPGGLGENEQFF
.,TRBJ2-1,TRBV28,CASSPGSEQGSSYNEQFF
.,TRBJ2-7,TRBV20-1,CSAHGLALGRYEQYF
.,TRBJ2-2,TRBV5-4,CASSIGYTGELFF
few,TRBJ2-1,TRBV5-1,CASSLGFVQGTSSYNEQFF
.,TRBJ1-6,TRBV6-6,CASSYEGRNNSPLHF
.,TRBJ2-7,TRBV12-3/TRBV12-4,CASSEKGLGFYEQYF
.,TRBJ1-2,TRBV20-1,CSAPDRSNYGYTF
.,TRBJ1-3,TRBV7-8,CASSPTGFGGNTIYF
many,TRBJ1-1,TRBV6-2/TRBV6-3,CASRDREAFF
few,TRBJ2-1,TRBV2,CASSNPDRGREQFF
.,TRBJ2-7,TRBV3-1,CASSQVDNTYEQYF
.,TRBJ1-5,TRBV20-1,CSARASTSRGGQPQHF
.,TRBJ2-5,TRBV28,CASTIQGETQYF
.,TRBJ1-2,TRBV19,CASSIVGTMGTNYGYTF
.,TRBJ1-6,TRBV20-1,CSARGPDRSSYNSPLHF
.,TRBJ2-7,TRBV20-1,CSARARPGTRDEQYF
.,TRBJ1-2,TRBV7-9,CASSLSGRTVANYGYTF
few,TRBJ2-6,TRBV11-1,CASSLVGGSGANVLTF
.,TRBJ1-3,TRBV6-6,CASSTNRASGNTIYF
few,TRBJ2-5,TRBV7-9,CASSLVATKETQYF
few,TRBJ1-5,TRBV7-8,CASSLWTDYSNQPQHF
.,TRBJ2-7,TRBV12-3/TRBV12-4,CASSPQGTGRYEQYF
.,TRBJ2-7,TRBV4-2,CASSPTGEVYEQYF
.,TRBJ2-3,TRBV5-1,CASSKEDRGGTDTQYF
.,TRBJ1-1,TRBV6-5,CASSPVVNTEAFF
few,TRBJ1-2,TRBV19,CASRLDGKDYGYTF
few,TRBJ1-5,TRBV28,CASSLGRYNQPQHF
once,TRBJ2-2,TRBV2,CASSDTLAANTGELFF
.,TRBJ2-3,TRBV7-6,CDSSDRDRAPETQYF
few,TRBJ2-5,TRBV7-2,CASSLGVWGGRGLQETQYF
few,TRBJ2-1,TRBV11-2,CASSSVAGVKNEQFF
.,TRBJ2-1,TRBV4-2,CASSQDWASETYNEQFF
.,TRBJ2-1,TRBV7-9,CASRYTSGGNHEQFF
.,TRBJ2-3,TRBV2,CASSELAGGEDTQYF
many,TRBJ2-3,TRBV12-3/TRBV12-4,CASSLAPRGFRDTQYF
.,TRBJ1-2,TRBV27,CASSLVGHLDYGYTF
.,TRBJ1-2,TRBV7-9,CASILTPGFGGYTF
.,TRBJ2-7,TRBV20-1,CSARKLAGTYEQYF
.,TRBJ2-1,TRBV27,CASTMRGRADGEQFF